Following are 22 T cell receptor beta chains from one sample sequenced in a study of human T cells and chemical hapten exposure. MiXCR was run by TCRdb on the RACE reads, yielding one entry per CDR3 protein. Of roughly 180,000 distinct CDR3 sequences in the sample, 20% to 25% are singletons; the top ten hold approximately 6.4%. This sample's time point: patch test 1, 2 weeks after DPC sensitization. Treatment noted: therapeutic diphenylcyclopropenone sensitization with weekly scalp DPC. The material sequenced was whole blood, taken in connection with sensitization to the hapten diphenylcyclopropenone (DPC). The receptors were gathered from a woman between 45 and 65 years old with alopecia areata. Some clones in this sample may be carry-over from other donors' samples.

As DNA, the CDR3 is TGTGCCAGCAGCCCTCCCCCTGGCGAGTCCTACGAGCAGTACTTC. It yields the protein CASSPPPGESYEQYF. The chain recombines TRBV3-1 with TRBJ2-7; unclear D gene. The CDR3 has 15 residues. Germline V gene lookup returns CDR1 LGHDT and CDR2 YNNKEL (reference sequence). Trimming stripped 4 bases from V and 1 base from J, with 14 bases between.

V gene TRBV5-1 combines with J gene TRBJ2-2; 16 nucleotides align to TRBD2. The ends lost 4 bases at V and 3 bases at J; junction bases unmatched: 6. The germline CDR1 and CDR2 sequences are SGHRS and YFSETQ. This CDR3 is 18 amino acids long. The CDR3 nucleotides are TGCGCCAGCAGCGTCACCGGGACTAGCGGGAGGGACACCGGGGAGCTGTTTTTT. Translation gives CASSVTGTSGRDTGELFF.

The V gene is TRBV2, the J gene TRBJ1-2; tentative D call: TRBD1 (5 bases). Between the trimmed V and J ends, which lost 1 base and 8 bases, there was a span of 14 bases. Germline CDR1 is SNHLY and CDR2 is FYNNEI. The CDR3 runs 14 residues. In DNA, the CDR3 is TGTGCCAGCAGTGAAGGGACAATAATACGAGGCTACACCTTC. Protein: CASSEGTIIRGYTF.

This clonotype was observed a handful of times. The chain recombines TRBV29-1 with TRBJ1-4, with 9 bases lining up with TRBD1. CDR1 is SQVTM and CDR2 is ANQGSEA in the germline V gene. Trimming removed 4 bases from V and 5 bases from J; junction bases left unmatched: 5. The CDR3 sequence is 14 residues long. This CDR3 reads CSVAETGGNEKLFF. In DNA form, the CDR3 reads TGCAGCGTTGCAGAGACAGGGGGAAATGAAAAACTGTTTTTT. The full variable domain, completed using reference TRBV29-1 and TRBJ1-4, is SAVISQKPSRDICQRGTSLTIQCQVDSQVTMMFWYRQQPGQSLTLIATANQGSEATYESGFVIDKFPISRPNLTFSTLTVSNMSPEDSSIYLCSVAETGGNEKLFFGSGTQLSVL.

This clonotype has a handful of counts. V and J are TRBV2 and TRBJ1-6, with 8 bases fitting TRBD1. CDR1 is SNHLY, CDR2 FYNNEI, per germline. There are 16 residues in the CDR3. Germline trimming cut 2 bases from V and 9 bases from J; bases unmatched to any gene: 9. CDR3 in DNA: TGTGCCAGCAGTGAATCGCCAGGGGGCTTGGGTTCACCCCTCCACTTT. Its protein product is CASSESPGGLGSPLHF.

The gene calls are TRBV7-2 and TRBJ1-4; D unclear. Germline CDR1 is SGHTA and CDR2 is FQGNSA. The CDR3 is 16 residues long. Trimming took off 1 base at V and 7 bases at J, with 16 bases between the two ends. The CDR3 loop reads CASSLDAGYGTEKLFF. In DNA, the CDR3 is TGTGCCAGCAGCTTAGACGCGGGGTACGGCACTGAAAAACTGTTTTTT.

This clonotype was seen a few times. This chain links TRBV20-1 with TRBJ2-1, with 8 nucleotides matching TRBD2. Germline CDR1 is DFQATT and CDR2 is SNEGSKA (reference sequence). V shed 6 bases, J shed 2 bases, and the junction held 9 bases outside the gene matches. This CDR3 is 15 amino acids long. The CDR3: CSARRGAGTYNEQFF. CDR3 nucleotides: TGCAGTGCCCGGCGGGGGGCAGGGACCTACAATGAGCAGTTCTTC.

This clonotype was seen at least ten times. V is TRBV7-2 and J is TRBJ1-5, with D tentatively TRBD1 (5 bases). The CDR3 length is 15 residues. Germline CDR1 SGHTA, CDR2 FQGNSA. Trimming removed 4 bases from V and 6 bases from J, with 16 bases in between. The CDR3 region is CASSSKGGDGQPQHF. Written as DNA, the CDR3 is TGTGCCAGCAGCTCCAAAGGAGGGGATGGTCAGCCCCAGCATTTT.

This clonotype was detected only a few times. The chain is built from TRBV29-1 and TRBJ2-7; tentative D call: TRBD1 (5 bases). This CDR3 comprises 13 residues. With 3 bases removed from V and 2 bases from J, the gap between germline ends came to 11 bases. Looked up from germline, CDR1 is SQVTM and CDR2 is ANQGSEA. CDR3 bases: TGCAGCGTTGACCTGTCAGGGACCTACGAGCAGTACTTC. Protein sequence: CSVDLSGTYEQYF.

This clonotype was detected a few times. DNA for the CDR3: TGTGCCAGCAGCTTAGGGGGCCGGGACACCGAAGAGCAGTACTTC. Protein sequence: CASSLGGRDTEEQYF. This chain uses TRBV7-2 with TRBJ2-7; D is perhaps TRBD1 (6 bases). Germline lookup yields CDR1 SGHTA and CDR2 FQGNSA. The CDR3 loop spans 15 amino acids. V lost 1 base, J lost 7 bases, and 17 bases lay in between.

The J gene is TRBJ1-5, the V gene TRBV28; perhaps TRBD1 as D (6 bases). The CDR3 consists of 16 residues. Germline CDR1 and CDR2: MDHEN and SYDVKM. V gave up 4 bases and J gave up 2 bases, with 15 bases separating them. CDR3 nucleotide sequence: TGTGCCAGCAGTTCATACAGGGTTTTCGGCAATCAGCCCCAGCATTTT. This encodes CASSSYRVFGNQPQHF.

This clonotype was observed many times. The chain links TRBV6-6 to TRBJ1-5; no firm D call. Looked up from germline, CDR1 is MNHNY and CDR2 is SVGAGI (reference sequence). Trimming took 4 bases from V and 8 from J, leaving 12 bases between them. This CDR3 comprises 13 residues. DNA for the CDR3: TGTGCCAGCAGTTTCTCCGCGAGGGAGCCCCAGCATTTT. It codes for CASSFSAREPQHF.

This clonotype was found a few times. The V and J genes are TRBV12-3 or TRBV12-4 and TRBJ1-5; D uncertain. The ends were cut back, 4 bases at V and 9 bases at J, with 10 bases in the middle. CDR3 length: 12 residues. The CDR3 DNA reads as TGTGCCAGCAGTTCTTCCCATCGGCCCCAGCATTTT. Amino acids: CASSSSHRPQHF.

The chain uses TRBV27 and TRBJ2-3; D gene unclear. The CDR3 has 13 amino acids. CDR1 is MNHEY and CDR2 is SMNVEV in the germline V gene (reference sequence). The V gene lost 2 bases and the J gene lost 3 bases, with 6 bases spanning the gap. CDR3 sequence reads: CASSLLGTDTQYF. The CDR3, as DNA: TGTGCCAGCAGTTTACTGGGGACAGATACGCAGTATTTT.

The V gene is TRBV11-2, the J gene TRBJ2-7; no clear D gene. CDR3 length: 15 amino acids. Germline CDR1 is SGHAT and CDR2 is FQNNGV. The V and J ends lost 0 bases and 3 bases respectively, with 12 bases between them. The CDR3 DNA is TGTGCCAGCAGCTTAGATCAGGCCAGATACTACGAGCAGTACTTC. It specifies CASSLDQARYYEQYF.

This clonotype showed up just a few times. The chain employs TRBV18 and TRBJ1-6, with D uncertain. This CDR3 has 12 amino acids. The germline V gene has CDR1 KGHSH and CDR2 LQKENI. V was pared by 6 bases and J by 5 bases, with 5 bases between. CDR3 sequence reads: CASSQDNSPLHF. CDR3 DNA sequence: TGTGCCAGCTCGCAAGATAATTCACCCCTCCACTTT.

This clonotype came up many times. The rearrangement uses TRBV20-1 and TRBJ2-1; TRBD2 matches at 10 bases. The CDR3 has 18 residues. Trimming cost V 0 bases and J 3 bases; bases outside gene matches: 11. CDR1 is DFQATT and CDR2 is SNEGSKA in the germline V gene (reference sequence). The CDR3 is CSARERTTTSGFYNEQFF. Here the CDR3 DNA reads TGCAGTGCTAGAGAAAGAACTACGACTAGCGGGTTCTACAATGAGCAGTTCTTC.

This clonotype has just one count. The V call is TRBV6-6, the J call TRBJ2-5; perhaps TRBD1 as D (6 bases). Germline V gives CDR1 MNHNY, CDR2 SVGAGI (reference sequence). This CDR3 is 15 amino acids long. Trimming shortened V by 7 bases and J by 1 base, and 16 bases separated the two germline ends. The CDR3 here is CASKPTGQFQETQYF. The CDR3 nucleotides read TGTGCCAGCAAACCGACCGGACAGTTCCAAGAGACCCAGTACTTC.

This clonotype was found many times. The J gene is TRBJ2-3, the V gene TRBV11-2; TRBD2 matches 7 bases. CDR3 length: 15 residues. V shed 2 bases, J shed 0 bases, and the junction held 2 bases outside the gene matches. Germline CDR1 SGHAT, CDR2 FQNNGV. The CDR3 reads CASSLFGRSTDTQYF. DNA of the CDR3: TGTGCCAGCAGCTTATTCGGGAGGAGCACAGATACGCAGTATTTT.

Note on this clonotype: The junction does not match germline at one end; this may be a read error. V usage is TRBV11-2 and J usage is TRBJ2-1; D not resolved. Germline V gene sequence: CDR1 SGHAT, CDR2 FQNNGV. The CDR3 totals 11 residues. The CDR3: CASSLKVRAIF. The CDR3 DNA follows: TGTGCCAGCAGCTTAAAAGTTAGAGCAATCTTC.

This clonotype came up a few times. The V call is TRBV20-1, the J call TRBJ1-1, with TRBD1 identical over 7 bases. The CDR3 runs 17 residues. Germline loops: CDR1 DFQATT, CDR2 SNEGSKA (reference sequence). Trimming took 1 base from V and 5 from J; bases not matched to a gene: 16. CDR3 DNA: TGCAGTGCTAGAGGGTCGTGGCACAGGGGATACGTAACTGAAGCTTTCTTT. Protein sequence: CSARGSWHRGYVTEAFF.

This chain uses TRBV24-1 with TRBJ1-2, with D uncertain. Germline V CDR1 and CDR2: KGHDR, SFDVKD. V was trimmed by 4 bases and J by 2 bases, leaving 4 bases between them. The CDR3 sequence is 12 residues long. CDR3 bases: TGTGCCACCAGTGACAGAAACTATGGCTACACCTTC. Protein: CATSDRNYGYTF.